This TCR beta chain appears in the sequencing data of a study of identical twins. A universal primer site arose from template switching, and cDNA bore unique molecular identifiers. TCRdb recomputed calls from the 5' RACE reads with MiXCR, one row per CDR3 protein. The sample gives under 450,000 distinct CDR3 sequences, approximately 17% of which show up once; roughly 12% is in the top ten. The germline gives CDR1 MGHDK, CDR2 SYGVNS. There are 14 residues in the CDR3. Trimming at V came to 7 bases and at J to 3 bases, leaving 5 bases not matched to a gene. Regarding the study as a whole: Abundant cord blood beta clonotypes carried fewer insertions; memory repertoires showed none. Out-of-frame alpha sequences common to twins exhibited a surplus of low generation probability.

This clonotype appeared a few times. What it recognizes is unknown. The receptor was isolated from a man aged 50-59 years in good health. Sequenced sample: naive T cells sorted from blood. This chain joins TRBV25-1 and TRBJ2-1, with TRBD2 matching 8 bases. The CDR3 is CASTGLAGYNEQFF. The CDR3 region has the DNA TGTGCCAGCACCGGGCTAGCGGGCTACAATGAGCAGTTCTTC.